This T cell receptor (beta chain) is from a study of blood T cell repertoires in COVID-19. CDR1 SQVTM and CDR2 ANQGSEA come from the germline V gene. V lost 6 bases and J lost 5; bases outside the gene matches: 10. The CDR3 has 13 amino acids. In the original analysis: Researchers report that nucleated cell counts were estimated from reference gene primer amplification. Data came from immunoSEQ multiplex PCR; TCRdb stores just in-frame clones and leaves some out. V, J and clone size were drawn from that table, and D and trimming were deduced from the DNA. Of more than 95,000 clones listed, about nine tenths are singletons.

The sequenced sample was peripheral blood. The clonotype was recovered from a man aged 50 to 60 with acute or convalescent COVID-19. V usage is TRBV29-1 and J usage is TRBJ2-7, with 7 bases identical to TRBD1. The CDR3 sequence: CSVSGGMIHEQYF. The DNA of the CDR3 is TGCAGCGTGTCAGGGGGTATGATCCACGAGCAGTACTTC.